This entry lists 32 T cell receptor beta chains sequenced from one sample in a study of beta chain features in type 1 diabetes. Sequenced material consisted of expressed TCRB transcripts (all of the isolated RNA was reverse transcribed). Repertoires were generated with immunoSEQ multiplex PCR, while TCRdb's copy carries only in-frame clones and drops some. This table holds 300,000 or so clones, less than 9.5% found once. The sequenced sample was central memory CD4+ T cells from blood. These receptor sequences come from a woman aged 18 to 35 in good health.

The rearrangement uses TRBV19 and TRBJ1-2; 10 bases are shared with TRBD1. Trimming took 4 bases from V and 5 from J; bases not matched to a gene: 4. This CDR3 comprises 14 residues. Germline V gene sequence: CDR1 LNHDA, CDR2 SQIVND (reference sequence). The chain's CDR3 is CASSTDRGMYGYTF. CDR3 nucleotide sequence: TGTGCCAGTAGTACGGACAGGGGGATGTATGGCTACACCTTC.

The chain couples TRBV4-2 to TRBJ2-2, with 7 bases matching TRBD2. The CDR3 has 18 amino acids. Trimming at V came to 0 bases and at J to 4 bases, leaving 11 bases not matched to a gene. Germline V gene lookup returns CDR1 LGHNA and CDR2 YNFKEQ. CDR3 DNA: TGTGCCAGCAGCCAAGAAGGGTGGCGCGGGAGTTCCACCGGGGAGCTGTTTTTT. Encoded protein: CASSQEGWRGSSTGELFF.

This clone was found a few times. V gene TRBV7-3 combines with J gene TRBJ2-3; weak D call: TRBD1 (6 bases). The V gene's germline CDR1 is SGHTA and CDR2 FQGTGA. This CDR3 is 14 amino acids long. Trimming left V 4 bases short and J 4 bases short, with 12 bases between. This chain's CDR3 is CASSSQGPPDTQYF. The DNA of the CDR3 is TGTGCCAGCAGCTCACAGGGACCGCCAGATACGCAGTATTTT.

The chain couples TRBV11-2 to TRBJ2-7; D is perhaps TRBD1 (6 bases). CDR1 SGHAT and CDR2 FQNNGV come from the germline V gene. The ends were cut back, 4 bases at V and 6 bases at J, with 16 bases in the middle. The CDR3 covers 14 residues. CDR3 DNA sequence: TGTGCCAGCAGCTCGCGGCATACAGGGCCCGAGCAGTACTTC. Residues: CASSSRHTGPEQYF. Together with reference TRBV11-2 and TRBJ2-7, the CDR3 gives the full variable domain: EAGVAQSPRYKIIEKRQSVAFWCNPISGHATLYWYQQILGQGPKLLIQFQNNGVVDDSQLPKDRFSAERLKGVDSTLKIQPAKLEDSAVYLCASSSRHTGPEQYFGPGTRLTVT.

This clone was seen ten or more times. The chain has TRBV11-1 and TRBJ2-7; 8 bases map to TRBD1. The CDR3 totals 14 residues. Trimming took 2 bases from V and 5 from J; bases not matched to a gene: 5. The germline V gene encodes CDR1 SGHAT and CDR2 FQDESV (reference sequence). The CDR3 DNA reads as TGTGCCAGCAGCTTACAGGGGGCCAGCCACGAGCAGTACTTC. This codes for CASSLQGASHEQYF.

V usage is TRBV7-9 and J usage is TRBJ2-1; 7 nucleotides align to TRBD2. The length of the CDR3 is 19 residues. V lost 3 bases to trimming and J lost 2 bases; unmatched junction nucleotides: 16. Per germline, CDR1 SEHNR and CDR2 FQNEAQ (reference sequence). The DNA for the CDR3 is TGTGCCAGCAGCTTTCCCCGGACCGCAACTAGCGATCCCTACAATGAGCAGTTCTTC. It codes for CASSFPRTATSDPYNEQFF. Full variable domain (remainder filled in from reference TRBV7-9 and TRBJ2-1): DTGVSQNPRHKITKRGQNVTFRCDPISEHNRLYWYRQTLGQGPEFLTYFQNEAQLEKSRLLSDRFSAERPKGSFSTLEIQRTEQGDSAMYLCASSFPRTATSDPYNEQFFGPGTRLTVL.

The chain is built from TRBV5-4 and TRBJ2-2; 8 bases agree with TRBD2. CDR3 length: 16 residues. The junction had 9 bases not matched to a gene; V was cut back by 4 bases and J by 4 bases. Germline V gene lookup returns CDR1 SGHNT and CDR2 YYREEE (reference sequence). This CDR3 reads CASSQGSGRGTGELFF. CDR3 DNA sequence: TGTGCCAGCAGCCAAGGATCCGGGAGGGGCACCGGGGAGCTGTTTTTT.

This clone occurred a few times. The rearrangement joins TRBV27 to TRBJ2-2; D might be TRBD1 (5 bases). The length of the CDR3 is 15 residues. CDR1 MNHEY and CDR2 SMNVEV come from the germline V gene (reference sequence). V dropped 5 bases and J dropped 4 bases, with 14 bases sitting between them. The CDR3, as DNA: TGTGCCAGCAGTCCGGCCAGACAGATCACCGGGGAGCTGTTTTTT. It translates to CASSPARQITGELFF.

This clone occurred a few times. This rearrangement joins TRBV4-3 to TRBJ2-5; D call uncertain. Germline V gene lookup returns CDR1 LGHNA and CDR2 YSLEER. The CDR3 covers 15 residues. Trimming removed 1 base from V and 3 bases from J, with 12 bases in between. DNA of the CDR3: TGCGCCAGCAGCCAAGGGGCAGCTTCCAAAGAGACCCAGTACTTC. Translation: CASSQGAASKETQYF.

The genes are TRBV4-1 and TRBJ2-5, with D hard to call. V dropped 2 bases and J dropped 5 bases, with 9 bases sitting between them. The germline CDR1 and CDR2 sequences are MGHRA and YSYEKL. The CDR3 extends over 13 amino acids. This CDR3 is CASSQTARETQYF. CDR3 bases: TGCGCCAGCAGCCAAACAGCACGGGAGACCCAGTACTTC.

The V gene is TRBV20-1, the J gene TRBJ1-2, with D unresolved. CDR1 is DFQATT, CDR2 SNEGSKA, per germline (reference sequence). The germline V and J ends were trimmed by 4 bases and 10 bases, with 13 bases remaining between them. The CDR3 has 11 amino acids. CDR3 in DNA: TGCAGTGCTAAAAGGATCCTCCCCTACACCTTC. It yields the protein CSAKRILPYTF.

CDR3 region: CASSQAGPTTDTQYF. In DNA form, the CDR3 reads TGTGCCAGCAGCCAAGCGGGACCTACTACAGATACGCAGTATTTT. The rearrangement links TRBV4-2 to TRBJ2-3, with D tentatively TRBD1 or TRBD2 (5 bases each). The CDR3 contains 15 residues. Trimming removed 1 base at V and 3 bases at J, with 11 bases between. The V gene's germline CDR1 is LGHNA and CDR2 YNFKEQ.

The DNA of the CDR3 is TGTGCCAGCAGCCCCGGGACTAGCAGCCATACGCAGTATTTT. It specifies CASSPGTSSHTQYF. This chain uses TRBV7-9 with TRBJ2-3; TRBD2 agrees at 9 bases. Trimming cost V 5 bases and J 7 bases; bases outside gene matches: 7. The CDR3 length is 14 residues. The V gene's germline CDR1 is SEHNR and CDR2 FQNEAQ (reference sequence).

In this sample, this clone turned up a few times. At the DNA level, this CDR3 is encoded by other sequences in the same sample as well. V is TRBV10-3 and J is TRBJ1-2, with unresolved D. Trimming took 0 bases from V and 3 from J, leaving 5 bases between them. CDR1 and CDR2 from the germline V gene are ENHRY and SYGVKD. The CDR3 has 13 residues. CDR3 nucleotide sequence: TGTGCCATCAGTGAGTCTGGGGACTATGGCTACACCTTC. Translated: CAISESGDYGYTF.

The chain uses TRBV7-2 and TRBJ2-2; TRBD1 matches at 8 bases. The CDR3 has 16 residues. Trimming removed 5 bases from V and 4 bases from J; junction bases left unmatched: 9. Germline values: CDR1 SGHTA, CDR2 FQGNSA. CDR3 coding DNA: TGTGCCAGCAGCACCGGACAGGGATTAGGCACCGGGGAGCTGTTTTTT. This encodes CASSTGQGLGTGELFF.

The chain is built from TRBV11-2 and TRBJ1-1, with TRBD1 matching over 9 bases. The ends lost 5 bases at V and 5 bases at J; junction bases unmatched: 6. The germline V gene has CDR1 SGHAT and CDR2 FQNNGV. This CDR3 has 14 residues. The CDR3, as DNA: TGTGCCAGCAGCATACACAGGGGGCAAACTGAAGCTTTCTTT. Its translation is CASSIHRGQTEAFF.

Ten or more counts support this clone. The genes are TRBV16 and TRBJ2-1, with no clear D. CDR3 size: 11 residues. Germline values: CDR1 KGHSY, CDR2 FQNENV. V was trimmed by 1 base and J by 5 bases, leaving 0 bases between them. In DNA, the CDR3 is TGTGCCAGCAGCCAATACAATGAGCAGTTCTTC. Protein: CASSQYNEQFF.

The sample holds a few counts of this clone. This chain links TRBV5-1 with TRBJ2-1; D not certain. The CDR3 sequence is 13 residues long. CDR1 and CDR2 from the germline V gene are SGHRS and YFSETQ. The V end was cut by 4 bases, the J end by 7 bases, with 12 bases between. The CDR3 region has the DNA TGCGCCAGCAGCCTGCACACTACGAATGAGCAGTTCTTC. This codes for CASSLHTTNEQFF.

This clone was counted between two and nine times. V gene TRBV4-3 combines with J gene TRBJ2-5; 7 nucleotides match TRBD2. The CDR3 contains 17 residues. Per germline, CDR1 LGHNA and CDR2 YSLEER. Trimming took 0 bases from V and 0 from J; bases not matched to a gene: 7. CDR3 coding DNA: TGCGCCAGCAGCCAAGATCCGGGGCGGGAGTACCAAGAGACCCAGTACTTC. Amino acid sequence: CASSQDPGREYQETQYF.

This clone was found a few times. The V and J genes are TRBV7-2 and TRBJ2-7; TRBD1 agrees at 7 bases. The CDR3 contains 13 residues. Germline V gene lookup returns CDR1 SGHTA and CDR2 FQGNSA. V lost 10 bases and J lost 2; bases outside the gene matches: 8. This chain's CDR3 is CATTRTGTYEQYF. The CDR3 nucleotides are TGTGCCACCACAAGGACAGGCACCTACGAGCAGTACTTC.

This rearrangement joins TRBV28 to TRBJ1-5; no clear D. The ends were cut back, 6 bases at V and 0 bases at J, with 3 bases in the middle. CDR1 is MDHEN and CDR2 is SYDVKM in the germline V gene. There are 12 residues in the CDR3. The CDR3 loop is CASRLSNQPQHF. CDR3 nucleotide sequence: TGTGCCAGCAGACTTAGCAATCAGCCCCAGCATTTT.

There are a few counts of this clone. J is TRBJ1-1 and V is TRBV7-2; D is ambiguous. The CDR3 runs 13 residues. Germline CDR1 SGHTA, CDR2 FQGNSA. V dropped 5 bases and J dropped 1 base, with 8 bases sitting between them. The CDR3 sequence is CASSPVRNTEAFF. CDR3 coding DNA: TGTGCCAGCAGCCCAGTTAGGAACACTGAAGCTTTCTTT.

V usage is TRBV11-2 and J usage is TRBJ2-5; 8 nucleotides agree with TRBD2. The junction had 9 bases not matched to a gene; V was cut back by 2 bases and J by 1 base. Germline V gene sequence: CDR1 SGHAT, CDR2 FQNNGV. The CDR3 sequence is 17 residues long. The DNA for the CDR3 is TGTGCCAGCAGCTTACGAGGGGGTAGCGGGACCCAAGAGACCCAGTACTTC. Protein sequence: CASSLRGGSGTQETQYF.

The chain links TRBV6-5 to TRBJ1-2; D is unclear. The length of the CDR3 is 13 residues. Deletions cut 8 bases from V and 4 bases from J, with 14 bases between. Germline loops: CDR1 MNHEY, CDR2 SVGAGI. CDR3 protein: CASRLGRPYGYTF. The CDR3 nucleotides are TGTGCCAGCCGTTTGGGGAGACCCTATGGCTACACCTTC.

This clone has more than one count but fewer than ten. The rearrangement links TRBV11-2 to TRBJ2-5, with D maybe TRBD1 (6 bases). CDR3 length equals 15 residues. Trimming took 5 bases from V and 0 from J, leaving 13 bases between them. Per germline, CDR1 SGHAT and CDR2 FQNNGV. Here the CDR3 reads CASSLRTVYQETQYF. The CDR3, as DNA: TGTGCCAGCAGCCTCCGGACAGTGTACCAAGAGACCCAGTACTTC.

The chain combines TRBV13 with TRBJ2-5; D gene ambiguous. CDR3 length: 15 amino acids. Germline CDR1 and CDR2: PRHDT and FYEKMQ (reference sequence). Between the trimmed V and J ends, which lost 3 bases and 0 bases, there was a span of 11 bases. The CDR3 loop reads CASSLVWIDQETQYF. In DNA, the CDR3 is TGTGCCAGCAGCTTGGTGTGGATTGACCAAGAGACCCAGTACTTC.

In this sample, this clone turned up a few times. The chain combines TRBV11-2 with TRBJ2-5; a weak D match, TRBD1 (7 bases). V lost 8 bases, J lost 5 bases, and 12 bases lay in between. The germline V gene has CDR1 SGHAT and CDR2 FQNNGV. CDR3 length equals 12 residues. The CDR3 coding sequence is TGTGCCAGCCGCCAGGGGGGCGAGACCCAGTACTTC. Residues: CASRQGGETQYF.

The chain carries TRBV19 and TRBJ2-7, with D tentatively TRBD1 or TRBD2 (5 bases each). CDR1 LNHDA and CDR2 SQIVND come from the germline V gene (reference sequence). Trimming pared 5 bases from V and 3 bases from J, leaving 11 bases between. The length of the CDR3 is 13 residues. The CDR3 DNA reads TGTGCCAGTAGTGTCAGGGAGTTCTACGAGCAGTACTTC. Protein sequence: CASSVREFYEQYF.

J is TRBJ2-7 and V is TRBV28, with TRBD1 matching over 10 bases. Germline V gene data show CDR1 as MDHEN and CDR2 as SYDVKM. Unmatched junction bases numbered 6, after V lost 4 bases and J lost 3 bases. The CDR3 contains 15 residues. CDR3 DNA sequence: TGTGCCAGCAGTTCCCGGGACAGGGGCCTCTACGAGCAGTACTTC. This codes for CASSSRDRGLYEQYF. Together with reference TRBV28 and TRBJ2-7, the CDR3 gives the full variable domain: DVKVTQSSRYLVKRTGEKVFLECVQDMDHENMFWYRQDPGLGLRLIYFSYDVKMKEKGDIPEGYSVSREKKERFSLILESASTNQTSMYLCASSSRDRGLYEQYFGPGTRLTVT.

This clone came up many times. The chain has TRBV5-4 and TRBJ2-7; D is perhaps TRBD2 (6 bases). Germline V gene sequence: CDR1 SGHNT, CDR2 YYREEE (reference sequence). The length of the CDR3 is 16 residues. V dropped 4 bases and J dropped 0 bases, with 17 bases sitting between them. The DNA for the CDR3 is TGTGCCAGCAGCGCTACTAGCAAGGCTAGCTCCTACGAGCAGTACTTC. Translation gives CASSATSKASSYEQYF.

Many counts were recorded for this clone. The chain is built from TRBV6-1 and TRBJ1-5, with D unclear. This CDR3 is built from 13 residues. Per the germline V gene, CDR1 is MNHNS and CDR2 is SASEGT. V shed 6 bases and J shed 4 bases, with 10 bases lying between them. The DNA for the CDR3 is TGTGCCAGCAGGGACGGGCTGAATCAGCCCCAGCATTTT. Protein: CASRDGLNQPQHF.

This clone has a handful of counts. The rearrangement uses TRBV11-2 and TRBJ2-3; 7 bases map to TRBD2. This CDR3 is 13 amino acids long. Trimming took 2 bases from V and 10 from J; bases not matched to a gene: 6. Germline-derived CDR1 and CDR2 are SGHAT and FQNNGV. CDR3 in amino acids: CASSLSWGGAQYF. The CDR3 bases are TGTGCCAGCAGCTTATCATGGGGGGGTGCGCAGTATTTT. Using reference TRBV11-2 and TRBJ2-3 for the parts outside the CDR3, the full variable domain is EAGVAQSPRYKIIEKRQSVAFWCNPISGHATLYWYQQILGQGPKLLIQFQNNGVVDDSQLPKDRFSAERLKGVDSTLKIQPAKLEDSAVYLCASSLSWGGAQYFGPGTRLTVL.